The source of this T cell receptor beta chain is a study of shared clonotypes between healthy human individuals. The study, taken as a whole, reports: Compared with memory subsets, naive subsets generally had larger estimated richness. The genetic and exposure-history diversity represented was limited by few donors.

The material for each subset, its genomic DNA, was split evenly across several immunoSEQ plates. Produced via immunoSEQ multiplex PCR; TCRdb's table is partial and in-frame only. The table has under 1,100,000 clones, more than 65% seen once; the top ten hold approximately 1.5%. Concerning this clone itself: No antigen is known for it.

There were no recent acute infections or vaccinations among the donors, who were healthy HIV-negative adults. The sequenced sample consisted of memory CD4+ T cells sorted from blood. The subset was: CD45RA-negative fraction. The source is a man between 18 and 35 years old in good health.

This chain's CDR3 is CASSRMRTGEETQYF. CDR3 sequence (DNA): TGTGCCAGTAGCCGAATGAGGACAGGGGAAGAGACCCAGTACTTC. The chain joins TRBV19 to TRBJ2-5; 9 nucleotides line up with TRBD1. Losses at the gene ends were 6 bases for V and 3 bases for J; bases not matched to a gene: 8. Germline CDR1 LNHDA, CDR2 SQIVND (reference sequence). The CDR3 spans 15 residues.